These T cell receptor beta chains were read from a single sample in a study of T cell responses to AZD1222 COVID-19 vaccine. Produced via immunoSEQ multiplex PCR; TCRdb's table is partial and in-frame only. The data hold fewer than 120,000 clones, with approximately 94% observed a single time. Sequences were derived from peripheral blood, sampled 28 days after the second AZD1222 dose. The receptors shown here come from an adult who received the AZD1222 COVID-19 vaccine. Each CDR3 is given with its conserved first and last residue. The D gene is left open where the match is weak. Clone size is shown for a subset of rows, as once, few, many or a class of expanded clone.

size,V,D,J,DNA,CDR3
NA,TRBV7-2,TRBD1,TRBJ1-3,TGTGCCAGCAGCCCGCGGACAGGAAGAACTGGAAACACCATATATTTT,CASSPRTGRTGNTIYF
NA,TRBV5-1,TRBD1,TRBJ1-4,TGCGCCAGCAGCTCCCAAGGGGGCAGAAATGAAAAACTGTTTTTT,CASSSQGGRNEKLFF
NA,TRBV11-2,TRBD2,TRBJ2-7,TGTGCCAGCAGCTTTTTGACTAGCGGGGAGCAGTACTTC,CASSFLTSGEQYF
once,TRBV15,NA,TRBJ2-4,TGTGCCACCAGCAGAGTGCGACAGGCCCTGAAAAACATTCAGTACTTC,CATSRVRQALKNIQYF
NA,TRBV12-3/TRBV12-4,NA,TRBJ1-2,TGTGCCAGCAGCCTCCGGGTGGACTATGGCTACACCTTC,CASSLRVDYGYTF
NA,TRBV6-5,NA,TRBJ1-1,TGTGCCAGCAGCCCGCCTTCGGGAATGAACACTGAAGCTTTCTTT,CASSPPSGMNTEAFF
NA,TRBV4-1,TRBD2,TRBJ2-1,TGCGCCAGCAGCTCATTACCTAGCGGGGGATACAATGAGCAGTTCTTC,CASSSLPSGGYNEQFF
NA,TRBV6-4,NA,TRBJ2-1,TGTGCCAGCAGTGACTGGCGGGCTTCCTACAATGAGCAGTTCTTC,CASSDWRASYNEQFF
NA,TRBV9,NA,TRBJ1-3,TGTGCCAGCAATGCGGCGGGGGCCTTTGGAAACACCATATATTTT,CASNAAGAFGNTIYF
NA,TRBV6-4,NA,TRBJ1-2,TGTGCCAGCAGTCCGGGTTTTAACTATGGCTACACCTTC,CASSPGFNYGYTF
NA,TRBV18,NA,TRBJ1-1,TGTGCCAGCTCACCAGTTGATGGGGGGGCTTTCTTT,CASSPVDGGAFF
NA,TRBV7-9,NA,TRBJ2-3,TGTGCCAGCAGCTTAGCCAGCCAAGATACGCAGTATTTT,CASSLASQDTQYF
NA,TRBV29-1,NA,TRBJ2-1,TGCAGCCCCCTCTTGGTCAGTGAGCAGTTCTTC,CSPLLVSEQFF
NA,TRBV7-2,TRBD1,TRBJ2-3,TGTGCCAGCAGGTTCACAGGGGTCGGCACAGATACGCAGTATTTT,CASRFTGVGTDTQYF
few,TRBV6-2/TRBV6-3,NA,TRBJ2-1,TGTGCCAGCAGTTTTCCCCGCTCAGGGAGCTTAGGCAATGAGCAGTTCTTC,CASSFPRSGSLGNEQFF
once,TRBV3-1/TRBV3-2,TRBD2,TRBJ2-1,TGTGCCAGCAGCCAAGACCCCGCGTTAGCGGGAGTTTACAATGAGCAGTTCTTC,CASSQDPALAGVYNEQFF
NA,TRBV5-1,NA,TRBJ1-5,TGCGCCAGCAGCTTGGCTGGGTTTGAACAGCCCCAGCATTTT,CASSLAGFEQPQHF
NA,TRBV5-1,TRBD2,TRBJ2-1,TGCGCCAGCAGCTTGGGGTGGGCGGGAGGTTTCCCCCCTGAGCAGTTCTTC,CASSLGWAGGFPPEQFF
once,TRBV7-8,NA,TRBJ1-3,TGTGCCAGCAGCTCAGATCCTGGGACAAGCTCTGGAAACACCATATATTTT,CASSSDPGTSSGNTIYF
NA,TRBV11-2,TRBD1,TRBJ1-2,TGTGCCAGCAGCTTAACAGGGGGCTATGGCTACACCTTC,CASSLTGGYGYTF
NA,TRBV6-5,NA,TRBJ2-3,TGTGCCAGCGCGCTCTTGGGTCTAGATACGCAGTATTTT,CASALLGLDTQYF
NA,TRBV6-5,NA,TRBJ1-6,TGTGCCAGCAGTTACAGGGATCCGTCAAATTCACCCCTCCACTTT,CASSYRDPSNSPLHF
NA,TRBV9,NA,TRBJ1-2,TGTGCCAGCAGCCTCAAGGTAATGGCAGACTATGGCTACACCTTC,CASSLKVMADYGYTF
NA,TRBV7-6,TRBD1,TRBJ2-1,TGTGCCAGCAGCTCTCTCCCTACAGGGGGCGGTGAGCAGTTCTTC,CASSSLPTGGGEQFF
NA,TRBV5-4,NA,TRBJ2-2,TGTGCCAGCAGCTGGACGGGGACCGGGGAGCTGTTTTTT,CASSWTGTGELFF
NA,TRBV2,TRBD1,TRBJ1-1,TGTGCCAGCAGTGATGACCACAGGGGAGACACTGAAGCTTTCTTT,CASSDDHRGDTEAFF
NA,TRBV19,NA,TRBJ1-5,TGTGCCAGTAGTATGTCAGGGACTAGCAATCAGCCCCAGCATTTT,CASSMSGTSNQPQHF
NA,TRBV5-1,NA,TRBJ2-1,TGCGCCAGCCAGGTGGGGACAAACTCCTACAATGAGCAGTTCTTC,CASQVGTNSYNEQFF
NA,TRBV5-6,TRBD1,TRBJ2-7,TGTGCCAGCAGCTCATCACCGGGACAGAGCTACGAGCAGTACTTC,CASSSSPGQSYEQYF
NA,TRBV5-6,NA,TRBJ1-2,TGTGCCAGCAGTAGGGAGGGCTATGGCTACACCTTC,CASSREGYGYTF
NA,TRBV4-1,NA,TRBJ1-2,TGCGCCAGCAGCCAAGGAACCTTCGGGCAGCAAGGACCGTACTATGGCTACACCTTC,CASSQGTFGQQGPYYGYTF
NA,TRBV5-1,NA,TRBJ2-2,TGCGCCAGCAGCTTGCAGGGGAGGGTAACCGGGGAGCTGTTTTTT,CASSLQGRVTGELFF
NA,TRBV11-2,NA,TRBJ2-7,TGTGCCAGCAGCTTAGTGGCAGGGTTTTCCTACGAGCAGTACTTC,CASSLVAGFSYEQYF
NA,TRBV6-5,NA,TRBJ2-7,TGTGCCAGCAGGAGGGGTACCAACGACGAGCAGTACTTC,CASRRGTNDEQYF
NA,TRBV5-1,TRBD1,TRBJ1-2,TGCGCCAGCAGCTTGGGGGGACAGGTCGCAGACTATGGCTACACCTTC,CASSLGGQVADYGYTF
NA,TRBV19,NA,TRBJ2-7,TGTGCCAGTAGTATCCGAGGAGTTGGGTACGAGCAGTACTTC,CASSIRGVGYEQYF
NA,TRBV5-1,NA,TRBJ1-1,TGCGCCAGCAGTCGGACAGCTCTGAACACTGAAGCTTTCTTT,CASSRTALNTEAFF
NA,TRBV18,NA,TRBJ1-5,TGTGCCAGCTCCGCCTCCCTCGATCGAACGAATCAGCCCCAGCATTTT,CASSASLDRTNQPQHF
NA,TRBV6-5,TRBD1,TRBJ1-1,TGTGCCAGCAGATCGGACAGGGGGCGTGCTGAAGCTTTCTTT,CASRSDRGRAEAFF
NA,TRBV18,NA,TRBJ1-2,TGTGCCAGCTCGGCAGCTGTGTCTAACTATGGCTACACCTTC,CASSAAVSNYGYTF
NA,TRBV3-1/TRBV3-2,NA,TRBJ1-3,TGTGCCAGCGGAATGCGGGTGAGAAACACCATATATTTT,CASGMRVRNTIYF